This record covers a single T cell receptor beta chain. Its antigen remains unknown. The data are from a study of cytotoxic CD8 clonotypes in ibrutinib-treated CLL. Study observations and caveats: T-cell clonality at baseline went above that of age-matched healthy donors and rose and fell with circulating CD8+ T-cell counts. Sampling schedules were unmatched across sustained-remission and progressing patients.

CDR1 is MNHEY and CDR2 is SVGAGI in the germline V gene. The V gene end was trimmed by 0 bases and the J gene end by 8 bases; junction bases not matched to a gene: 9. The CDR3 is made up of 16 amino acids. The protocol was immunoSEQ multiplex PCR, while the TCRdb copy is restricted to in-frame clones and leaves out a portion. The sample contains about 140,000 clones, roughly 80% of which appear only once. The material was PBMCs, obtained after 12 months of ibrutinib treatment. The receptor comes from a human donor with chronic lymphocytic leukemia. This chain uses TRBV6-5 with TRBJ2-1, with 8 bases aligning to TRBD2. The CDR3 DNA reads TGTGCCAGCAGTTACTCGCGAGCGGGGGCTACGGATGAGCAGTTCTTC. The encoded protein is CASSYSRAGATDEQFF.